The TCR beta chain under discussion was sequenced for a study of Graves' ophthalmopathy and Graves' hyperthyroidism. As the template, RNA transcripts were used to amplify TCR beta CDR3 regions. Second-round multiplex PCR followed a first-round RT-PCR using HTBI primers. MiXCR was run by TCRdb on the multiplex PCR reads, yielding one entry per CDR3 protein. Of about 620,000 distinct CDR3 sequences detected, 22% appear once; the ten largest clones hold approximately 7%. Germline V gene lookup returns CDR1 KGHSH and CDR2 LQKENI. Trimming cost V 2 bases and J 1 base, with 11 bases left between them. The CDR3 has 15 amino acids.

The chain links TRBV18 to TRBJ2-5; possibly TRBD1 for D (6 bases). The TCR originated in a woman in her late teens or twenties with stable Graves' hyperthyroidism. Some clones in this sample may be carry-over from other donors' samples. The sequencing sample was made of peripheral blood. In nucleotides, the CDR3 is TGTGCCAGCTCACCAGGGGGCGCGATCCAAGAGACCCAGTACTTC. Residues: CASSPGGAIQETQYF.